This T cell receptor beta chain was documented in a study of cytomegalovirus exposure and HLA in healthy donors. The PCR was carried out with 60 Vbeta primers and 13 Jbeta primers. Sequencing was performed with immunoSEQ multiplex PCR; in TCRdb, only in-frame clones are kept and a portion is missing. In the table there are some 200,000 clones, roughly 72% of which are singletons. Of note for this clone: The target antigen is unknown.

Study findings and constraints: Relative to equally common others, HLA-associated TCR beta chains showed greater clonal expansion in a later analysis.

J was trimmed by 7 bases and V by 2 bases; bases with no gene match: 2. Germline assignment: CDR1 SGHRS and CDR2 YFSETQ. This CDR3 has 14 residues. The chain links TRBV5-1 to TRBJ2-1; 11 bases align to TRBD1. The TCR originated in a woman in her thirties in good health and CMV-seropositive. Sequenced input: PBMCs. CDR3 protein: CASSFGTGGNEQFF. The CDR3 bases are TGCGCCAGCAGCTTCGGGACAGGGGGTAATGAGCAGTTCTTC.